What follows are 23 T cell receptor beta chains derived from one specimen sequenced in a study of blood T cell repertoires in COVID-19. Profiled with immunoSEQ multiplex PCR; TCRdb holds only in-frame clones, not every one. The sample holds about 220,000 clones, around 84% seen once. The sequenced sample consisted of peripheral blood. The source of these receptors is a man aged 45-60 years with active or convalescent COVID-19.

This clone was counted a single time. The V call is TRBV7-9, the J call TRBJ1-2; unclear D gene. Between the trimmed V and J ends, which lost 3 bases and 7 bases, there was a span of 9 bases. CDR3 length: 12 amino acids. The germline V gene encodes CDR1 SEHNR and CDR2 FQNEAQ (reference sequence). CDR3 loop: CASSFGAGGYTF. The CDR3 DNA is TGTGCCAGCAGCTTCGGCGCGGGTGGCTACACCTTC.

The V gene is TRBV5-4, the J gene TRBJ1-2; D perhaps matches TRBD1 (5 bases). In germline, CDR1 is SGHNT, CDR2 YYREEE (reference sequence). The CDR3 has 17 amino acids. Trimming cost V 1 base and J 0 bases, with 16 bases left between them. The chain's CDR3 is CASSLSVYRHSNYGYTF. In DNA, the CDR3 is TGTGCCAGCAGCTTGTCCGTTTACAGGCATTCTAACTATGGCTACACCTTC.

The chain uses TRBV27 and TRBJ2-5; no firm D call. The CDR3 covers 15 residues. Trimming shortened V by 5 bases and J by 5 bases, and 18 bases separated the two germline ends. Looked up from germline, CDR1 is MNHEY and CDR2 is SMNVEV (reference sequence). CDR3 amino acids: CASSPAAAAGETQYF. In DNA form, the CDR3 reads TGTGCCAGCAGTCCCGCGGCCGCCGCCGGGGAGACCCAGTACTTC.

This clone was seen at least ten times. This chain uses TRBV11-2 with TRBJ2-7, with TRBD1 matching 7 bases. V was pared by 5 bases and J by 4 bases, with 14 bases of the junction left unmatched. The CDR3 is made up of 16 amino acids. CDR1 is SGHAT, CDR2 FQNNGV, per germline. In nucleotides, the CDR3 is TGTGCCAGCAGCCCAATACGAAGACAGGGACGATACGAGCAGTACTTC. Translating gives CASSPIRRQGRYEQYF.

DNA for the CDR3: TGCAGCGTTGTCGACAGGGCCTATGAGCAGTTCTTC. Its translation is CSVVDRAYEQFF. The chain links TRBV29-1 to TRBJ2-1, with TRBD1 identical over 7 bases. The CDR3 has 12 amino acids. The V and J ends lost 4 bases and 8 bases, in that order; junction bases with no gene match: 5. Germline CDR1 is SQVTM and CDR2 is ANQGSEA.

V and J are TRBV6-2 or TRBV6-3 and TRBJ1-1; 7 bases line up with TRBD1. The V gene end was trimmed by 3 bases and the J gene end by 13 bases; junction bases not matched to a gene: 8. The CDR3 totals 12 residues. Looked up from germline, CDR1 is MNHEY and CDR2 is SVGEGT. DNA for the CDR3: TGTGCCAGCAGTTATGAGGCCAGGGGGATTTTCTTT. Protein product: CASSYEARGIFF.

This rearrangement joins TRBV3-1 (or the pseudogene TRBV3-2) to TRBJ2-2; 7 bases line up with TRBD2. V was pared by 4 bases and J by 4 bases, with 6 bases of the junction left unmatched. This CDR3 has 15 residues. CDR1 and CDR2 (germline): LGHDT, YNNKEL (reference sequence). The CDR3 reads CASSPPGGGTGELFF. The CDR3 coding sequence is TGTGCCAGCAGCCCCCCGGGAGGTGGCACCGGGGAGCTGTTTTTT.

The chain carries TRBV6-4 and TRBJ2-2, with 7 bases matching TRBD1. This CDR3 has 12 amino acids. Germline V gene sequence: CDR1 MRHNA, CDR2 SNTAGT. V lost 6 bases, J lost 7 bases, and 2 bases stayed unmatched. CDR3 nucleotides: TGTGCCAGCAGGGGGACAGTCGGGGAGCTGTTTTTT. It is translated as CASRGTVGELFF.

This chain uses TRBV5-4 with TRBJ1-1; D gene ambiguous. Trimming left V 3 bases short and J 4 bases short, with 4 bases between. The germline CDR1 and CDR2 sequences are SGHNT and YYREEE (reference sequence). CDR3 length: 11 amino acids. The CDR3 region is CASSSSTEAFF. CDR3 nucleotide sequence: TGTGCCAGCAGCTCCAGCACTGAAGCTTTCTTT.

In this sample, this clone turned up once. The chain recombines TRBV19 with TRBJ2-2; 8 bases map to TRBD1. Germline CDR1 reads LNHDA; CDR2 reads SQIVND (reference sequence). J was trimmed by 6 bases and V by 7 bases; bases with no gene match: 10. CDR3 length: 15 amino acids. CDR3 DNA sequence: TGTGCCAGTAAACCGAGACAGGGGTCGGCCGGGGAGCTGTTTTTT. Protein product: CASKPRQGSAGELFF. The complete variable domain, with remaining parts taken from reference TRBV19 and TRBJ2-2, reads DGGITQSPKYLFRKEGQNVTLSCEQNLNHDAMYWYRQDPGQGLRLIYYSQIVNDFQKGDIAEGYSVSREKKESFPLTVTSAQKNPTAFYLCASKPRQGSAGELFFGEGSRLTVL.

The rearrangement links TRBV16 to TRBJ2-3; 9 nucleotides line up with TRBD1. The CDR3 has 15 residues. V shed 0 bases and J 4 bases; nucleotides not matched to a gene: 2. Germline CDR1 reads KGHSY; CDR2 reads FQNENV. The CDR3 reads CASSQSHRGPDTQYF. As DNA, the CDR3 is TGTGCCAGCAGCCAATCGCACAGGGGGCCAGATACGCAGTATTTT.

DNA of the CDR3: TGTGCCAGCTCACTCTCGGGACAGCTATACAATGAGCAGTTCTTC. This sequence encodes CASSLSGQLYNEQFF. The J gene is TRBJ2-1, the V gene TRBV18; 7 nucleotides line up with TRBD1. CDR3 length: 15 residues. CDR1 is KGHSH, CDR2 LQKENI, per germline. The J segment lost 4 bases and the V segment lost 4 bases, leaving 7 bases of the junction unmatched. The whole variable domain, remainder taken from reference TRBV18 and TRBJ2-1, is NAGVMQNPRHLVRRRGQEARLRCSPMKGHSHVYWYRQLPEEGLKFMVYLQKENIIDESGMPKERFSAEFPKEGPSILRIQQVVRGDSAAYFCASSLSGQLYNEQFFGPGTRLTVL.

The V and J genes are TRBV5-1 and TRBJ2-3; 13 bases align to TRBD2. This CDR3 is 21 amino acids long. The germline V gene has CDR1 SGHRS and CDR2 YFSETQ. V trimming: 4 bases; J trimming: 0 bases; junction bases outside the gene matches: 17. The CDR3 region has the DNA TGCGCCAGCAGCACCCGCCCGGGACTAGCGGGGATTACTAAAAGCACAGATACGCAGTATTTT. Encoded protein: CASSTRPGLAGITKSTDTQYF.

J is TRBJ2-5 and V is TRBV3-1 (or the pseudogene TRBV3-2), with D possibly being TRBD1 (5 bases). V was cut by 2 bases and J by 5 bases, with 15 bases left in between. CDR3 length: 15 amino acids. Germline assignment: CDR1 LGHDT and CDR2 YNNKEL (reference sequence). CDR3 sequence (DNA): TGTGCCAGCAGCCAAAGGCCACCAGGGCGGGAGACCCAGTACTTC. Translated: CASSQRPPGRETQYF.

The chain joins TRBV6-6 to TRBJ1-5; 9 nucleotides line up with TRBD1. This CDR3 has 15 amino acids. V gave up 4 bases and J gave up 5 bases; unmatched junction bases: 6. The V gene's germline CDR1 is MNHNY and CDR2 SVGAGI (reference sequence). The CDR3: CASSSQRQGDQPQHF. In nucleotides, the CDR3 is TGTGCCAGCAGTTCCCAAAGACAGGGGGATCAGCCCCAGCATTTT.

CDR3 amino acids: CASSGTSTGGELFF. CDR3 bases: TGTGCCAGCTCTGGGACTAGCACTGGCGGGGAGCTGTTTTTT. The chain carries TRBV9 and TRBJ2-2, with TRBD2 matching 9 bases. The CDR3 is made up of 14 amino acids. The trim removed 7 bases at V and 7 bases at J, leaving 8 bases unmatched. Looked up from germline, CDR1 is SGDLS and CDR2 is YYNGEE.

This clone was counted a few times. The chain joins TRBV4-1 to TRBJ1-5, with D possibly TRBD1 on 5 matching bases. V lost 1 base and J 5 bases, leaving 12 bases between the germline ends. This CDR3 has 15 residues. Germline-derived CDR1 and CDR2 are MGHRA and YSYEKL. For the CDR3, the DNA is TGCGCCAGCAGCCAAGCCGTGGGGGGGTATCAGCCCCAGCATTTT. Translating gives CASSQAVGGYQPQHF.

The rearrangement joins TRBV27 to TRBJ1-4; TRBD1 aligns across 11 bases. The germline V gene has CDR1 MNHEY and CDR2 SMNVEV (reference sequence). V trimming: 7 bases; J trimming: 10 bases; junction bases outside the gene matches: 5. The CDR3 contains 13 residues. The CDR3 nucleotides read TGTGCCAGCACTCGGACAGGGGGCGTAAAACTGTTTTTT. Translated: CASTRTGGVKLFF.

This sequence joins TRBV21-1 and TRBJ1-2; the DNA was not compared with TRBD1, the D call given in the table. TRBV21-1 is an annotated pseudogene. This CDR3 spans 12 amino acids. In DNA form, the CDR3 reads TGTGCCAGCAGCACTAGGACAGTTGGCTACACCTTC. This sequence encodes CASSTRTVGYTF.

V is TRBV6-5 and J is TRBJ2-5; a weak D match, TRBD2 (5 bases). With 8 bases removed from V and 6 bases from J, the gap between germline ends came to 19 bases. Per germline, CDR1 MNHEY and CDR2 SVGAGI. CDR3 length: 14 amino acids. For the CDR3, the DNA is TGTGCCAGCCCCAACCCTGGACTGGCTAAGACCCAGTACTTC. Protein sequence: CASPNPGLAKTQYF.

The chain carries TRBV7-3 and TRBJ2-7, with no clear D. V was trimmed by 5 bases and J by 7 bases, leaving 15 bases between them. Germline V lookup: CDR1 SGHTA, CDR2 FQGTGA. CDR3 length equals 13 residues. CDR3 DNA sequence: TGTGCCAGCAGCCCAGAGGCTTCGCGGGAGCAGTACTTC. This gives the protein CASSPEASREQYF.

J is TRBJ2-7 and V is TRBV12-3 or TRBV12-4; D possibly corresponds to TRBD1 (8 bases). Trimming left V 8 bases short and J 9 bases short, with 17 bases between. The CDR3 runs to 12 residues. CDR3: CASGGTGGGQYF. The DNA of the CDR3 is TGTGCCAGCGGAGGTACAGGGGGGGGGCAGTACTTC.

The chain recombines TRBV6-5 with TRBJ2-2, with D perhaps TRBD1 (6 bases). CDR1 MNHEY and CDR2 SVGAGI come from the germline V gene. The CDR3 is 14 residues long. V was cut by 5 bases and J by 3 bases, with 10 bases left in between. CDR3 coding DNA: TGTGCCAGCAGTCAGGGGACCTACACCGGGGAGCTGTTTTTT. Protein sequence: CASSQGTYTGELFF.